A selection of T cell receptor beta chains follows, all from one sample in a study of shared clonotypes between healthy human individuals. Profiled with immunoSEQ multiplex PCR; TCRdb holds only in-frame clones, not every one. The repertoire holds approximately 500,000 clones, with roughly 78% as singletons. Sequencing used PBMCs. Every receptor here comes from a woman in her thirties or forties in good health. Some clones in this sample may be carry-over from other donors' samples. Both conserved end residues are trimmed from each CDR3.

CDR3 protein	V gene	J gene
ASSPGIGSNQPQH	TRBV4-1	TRBJ1-5
ASSYKAGRDTEAF	TRBV6-5	TRBJ1-1
ASSQDLWGARAYNEQF	TRBV4-3	TRBJ2-1
ASSYLGQGAGQY	TRBV6-5	TRBJ2-7
ASSPTTGRSLTNEKLF	TRBV28	TRBJ1-4
ASSPRALDTGELF	TRBV19	TRBJ2-2
ASSLRGGYEQY	TRBV7-3	TRBJ2-7
ASSEVAGGGRETQY	TRBV6-1	TRBJ2-5
ASGLTGRHGYT	TRBV12-5	TRBJ1-2
ASSVARNTGELF	TRBV9	TRBJ2-2